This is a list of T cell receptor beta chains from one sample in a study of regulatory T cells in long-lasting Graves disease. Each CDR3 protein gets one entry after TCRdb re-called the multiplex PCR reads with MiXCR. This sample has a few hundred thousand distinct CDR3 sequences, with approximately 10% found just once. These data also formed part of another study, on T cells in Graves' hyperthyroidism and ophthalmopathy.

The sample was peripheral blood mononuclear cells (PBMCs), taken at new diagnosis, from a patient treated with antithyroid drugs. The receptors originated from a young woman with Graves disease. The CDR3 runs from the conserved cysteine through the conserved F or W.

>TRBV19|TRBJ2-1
CASSRPPGSSYNEQFF
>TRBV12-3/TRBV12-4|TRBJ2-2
CASRNRVGNTGELFF
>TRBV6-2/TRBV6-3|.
CASSYSARGQTQYF
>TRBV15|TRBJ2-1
CATKGGDSYNEQFF
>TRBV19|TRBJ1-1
CAVKSTGATEAFF
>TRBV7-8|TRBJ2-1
CASSYFRIEGNEQFF
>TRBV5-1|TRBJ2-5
CASSFEEGTLGGTQYF
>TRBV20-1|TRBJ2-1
CSAPGLAGKYNEQFF
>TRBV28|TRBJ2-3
CASGSSTDTQYF
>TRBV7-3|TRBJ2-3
CASTVAGADTQYF
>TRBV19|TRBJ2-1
CASSVQVGSEQFF
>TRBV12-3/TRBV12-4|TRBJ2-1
CASSPIPFSYNEQFF
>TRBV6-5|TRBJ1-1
CASSYPSGSTEAFF
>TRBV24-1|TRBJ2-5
CATSDPRAGMEAQYF
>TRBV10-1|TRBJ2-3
CASSESFQPESTDTQYF
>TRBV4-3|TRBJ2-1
CASSQDLTSGRNEQFF
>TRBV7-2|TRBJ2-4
CASSSRGAGGAKNIQYF
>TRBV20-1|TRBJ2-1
CSARERLIPTYNEQFF
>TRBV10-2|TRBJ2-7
CASQPGLAGAEQYF
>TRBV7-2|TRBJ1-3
CASSLPGTNTIYF
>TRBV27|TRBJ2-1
CASSSYRERNNEQFF
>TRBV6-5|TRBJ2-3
CASSYPTTGGYTQYF
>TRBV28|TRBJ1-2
CASSLEAVGYTF
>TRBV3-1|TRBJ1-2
CASSQAGVYGYTF
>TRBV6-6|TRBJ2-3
CASSYSGRLTDTQYF
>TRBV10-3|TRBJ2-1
CAGSTGTYNEQFF
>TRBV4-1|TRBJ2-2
CASSQLPRRNGELFF
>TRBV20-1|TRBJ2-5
CSARRDKQETQYF
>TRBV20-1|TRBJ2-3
CSARDPGTVTDTQYF
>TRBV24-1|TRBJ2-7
CATSDGPSYEQYF
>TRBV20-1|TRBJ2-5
CSAGGWAQYQETQYF
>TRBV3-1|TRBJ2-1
CASSSPAGAYNEQFF
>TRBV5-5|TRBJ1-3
CASSPKQGPGNTIYF
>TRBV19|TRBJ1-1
CASSMTLAEAFF
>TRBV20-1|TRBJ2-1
CSARRGGRSYNEQFF
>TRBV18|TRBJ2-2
CASSPIGTGELFF
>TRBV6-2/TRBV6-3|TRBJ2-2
CASETGSFSVAGELFF
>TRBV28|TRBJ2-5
CASSDSNVGTQYF
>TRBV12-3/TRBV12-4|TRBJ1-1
CASSWPGVGWTEAFF
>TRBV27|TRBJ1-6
CASSGTIGSPLHF
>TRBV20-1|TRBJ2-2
CSARMVNGELFF